The 14 T cell receptor beta chains reported below all come from one sample, sequenced in a study of vaccination and CD4 T cells after COVID-19. Treatment: roughly nine-day PBMC culture with coronavirus spike peptide pools or control peptides (ViraFEST assay). The Oncomine TCR Beta short-read assay was applied to DNA of cultured CD4+ T cells. TCRdb analysed the PCR reads with MiXCR anew, one entry per CDR3 protein. There are approximately 15,000 distinct CDR3 sequences in the sample; 50% to 65% occur only once, and less than 20% lies in the top ten. Their antigen targets remain unknown. The sample in question was CD4+ T cells from blood, cultured in vitro, obtained before SARS-CoV-2 vaccination. Receptors originate from a human donor who had recovered from COVID-19.

The V call is TRBV20-1, the J call TRBJ1-5, with D possibly TRBD1 on 5 matching bases. The CDR3 contains 14 residues. The germline CDR1 and CDR2 sequences are DFQATT and SNEGSKA (reference sequence). The V and J ends lost 1 base and 4 bases respectively, with 11 bases between them. In nucleotides, the CDR3 is TGCAGTGCTAGAGTTGCAGGGCAAAATCAGCCCCAGCATTTT. Encoded protein: CSARVAGQNQPQHF.

The chain combines TRBV7-2 with TRBJ2-3, with D perhaps matching TRBD2 (6 bases). Per germline, CDR1 SGHTA and CDR2 FQGNSA. This CDR3 has 14 residues. V lost 8 bases and J 2 bases, leaving 14 bases between the germline ends. CDR3 sequence (DNA): TGTGCCAGCTGGGAGGCCGTAGTCACAGATACGCAGTATTTT. This encodes CASWEAVVTDTQYF.

In its sample, this clonotype was seen a few times. The rearrangement uses TRBV20-1 and TRBJ1-6; D unresolved. The CDR3 is made up of 13 amino acids. From germline, CDR1 is DFQATT and CDR2 SNEGSKA (reference sequence). Trimming took 0 bases from V and 7 from J, leaving 7 bases between them. CDR3 sequence: CSAREDPNSPLHF. As DNA, the CDR3 is TGCAGTGCTAGAGAGGACCCAAATTCACCCCTCCACTTT.

The rearrangement joins TRBV2 to TRBJ2-4; 11 bases fit TRBD2. Germline trimming cut 6 bases from V and 15 bases from J; bases unmatched to any gene: 13. The V gene's germline CDR1 is SNHLY and CDR2 FYNNEI. This CDR3 has 14 amino acids. As DNA, the CDR3 is TGTGCCAGCAGCCTAGCGGGAGGCCTCCCGGGTGGGTACTTC. Amino acid sequence: CASSLAGGLPGGYF.

V gene TRBV27 combines with J gene TRBJ2-7; 9 nucleotides line up with TRBD2. This CDR3 has 16 amino acids. V shed 6 bases and J 4 bases; nucleotides not matched to a gene: 13. Per the germline V gene, CDR1 is MNHEY and CDR2 is SMNVEV (reference sequence). The CDR3 protein is CASSRLAVAQGYEQYF. Written as DNA, the CDR3 is TGTGCCAGCAGCCGACTAGCGGTCGCTCAAGGATACGAGCAGTACTTC.

This chain joins TRBV19 and TRBJ2-7; 9 nucleotides agree with TRBD2. The length of the CDR3 is 15 residues. Germline CDR1 and CDR2: LNHDA and SQIVND (reference sequence). The junction had 3 bases not matched to a gene; V was cut back by 1 base and J by 2 bases. The CDR3 sequence is CASSIGAGGPYEQYF. CDR3 coding DNA: TGTGCCAGTAGTATAGGGGCGGGAGGGCCCTACGAGCAGTACTTC.

This chain links TRBV18 with TRBJ2-5; a possible D gene is TRBD2 (5 bases). The length of the CDR3 is 13 residues. Deletions cut 0 bases from V and 5 bases from J, with 7 bases between. Germline-derived CDR1 and CDR2 are KGHSH and LQKENI. CDR3 sequence reads: CASSPPGEETQYF. The CDR3 nucleotides are TGTGCCAGCTCACCACCTGGGGAGGAGACCCAGTACTTC.

The V gene is TRBV28, the J gene TRBJ1-6; D unresolved. CDR3 length: 16 amino acids. Trimming stripped 5 bases from V and 6 bases from J, with 17 bases between. Germline V gene lookup returns CDR1 MDHEN and CDR2 SYDVKM. Written as DNA, the CDR3 is TGTGCCAGCAGTCCCTGGGCCCGGGTCTCTAATTCACCCCTCCACTTT. As protein: CASSPWARVSNSPLHF.

The V gene is TRBV7-3, the J gene TRBJ2-3, with unresolved D. The V gene's germline CDR1 is SGHTA and CDR2 FQGTGA. The CDR3 contains 13 residues. V lost 8 bases, J lost 1 base, and 10 bases lay in between. CDR3 DNA: TGTGCCAGCGGTGTCGCGCGCACAGATACGCAGTATTTT. It is translated as CASGVARTDTQYF.

The chain employs TRBV10-3 and TRBJ1-6, with D unresolved. Germline assignment: CDR1 ENHRY and CDR2 SYGVKD. This CDR3 region has 14 residues. Deletions cut 6 bases from V and 11 bases from J, with 17 bases between. The CDR3 sequence is CAIRSPEEWAPLHF. In nucleotides, the CDR3 is TGTGCCATCAGATCCCCCGAGGAGTGGGCACCCCTCCACTTT.

The chain links TRBV7-2 to TRBJ2-2; D gene ambiguous. CDR1 is SGHTA and CDR2 is FQGNSA in the germline V gene. The V end lost 0 bases, the J end lost 4 bases, and 3 bases lay between the germline ends. The CDR3 length is 13 residues. The CDR3 nucleotides read TGTGCCAGCAGCTTAGCTAGCACCGGGGAGCTGTTTTTT. As protein: CASSLASTGELFF. Using reference TRBV7-2 and TRBJ2-2 for the parts outside the CDR3, the full variable domain is GAGVSQSPSNKVTEKGKDVELRCDPISGHTALYWYRQSLGQGLEFLIYFQGNSAPDKSGLPSDRFSAERTGGSVSTLTIQRTQQEDSAVYLCASSLASTGELFFGEGSRLTVL.

This clonotype was seen a handful of times. The J gene is TRBJ2-3, the V gene TRBV7-3; the D gene is possibly TRBD2 (5 bases). This CDR3 is 14 amino acids long. Trimming cost V 5 bases and J 1 base, with 10 bases left between them. Germline V gene data show CDR1 as SGHTA and CDR2 as FQGTGA. CDR3 region: CASSLNSGTDTQYF. Here the CDR3 DNA reads TGTGCCAGCAGCCTAAATAGCGGCACAGATACGCAGTATTTT.

This chain connects TRBV15 to TRBJ2-2; TRBD1 might be the D (5 bases). Germline lookup yields CDR1 LNHNV and CDR2 YYDKDF (reference sequence). V was cut by 1 base and J by 0 bases, with 18 bases left in between. The CDR3 runs to 19 residues. The CDR3 DNA follows: TGTGCCACCAGCAGAGGGACATATACAGGAAAACCGAACACCGGGGAGCTGTTTTTT. This gives the protein CATSRGTYTGKPNTGELFF.

This clonotype has more than one count but fewer than ten. The rearrangement uses TRBV5-8 and TRBJ1-2; D is unresolved. The CDR3 totals 12 residues. Between the trimmed V and J ends, which lost 0 bases and 6 bases, there was a span of 6 bases. Germline values: CDR1 SGHTS, CDR2 YDEGEE. CDR3 region: CASSLDAHGYTF. CDR3 bases: TGTGCCAGCAGCTTGGACGCCCATGGCTACACCTTC.